This TCR beta chain was retrieved from a study of T-cell memory formation after mild COVID-19. Germline V gives CDR1 SGHRS, CDR2 YFSETQ. Trimming took 0 bases from V and 15 from J, leaving 13 bases between them. The CDR3 totals 12 residues. A 5'RACE reaction primed in the constant segment made cDNA libraries of TCR alpha and TCR beta, and these carried sample barcodes and UMIs. One entry per CDR3 protein results from TCRdb running MiXCR on the 5' RACE reads. The sample includes 300,000 to 350,000 distinct CDR3 sequences, roughly an eighth of them seen just once. Points from the study as a whole: CD4/CD8 balance characterized clones contracting day 15 to 85, and CD4+ skew characterized later expanders. The finding that pre-infection memory included some responding clones suggested that cross-reactive memory joined.

For this clonotype: The antigen remains undetermined.

This clonotype originated in a man aged 18 to 30 who had mild COVID-19 (a few samples of this study predate the infection). Cell type and time point are not known. The chain uses TRBV5-1 and TRBJ2-1; the D is unclear. The sequenced sample consisted of PBMCs or a T cell subset sorted from them (not recorded which). CDR3: CASSLDWVESFF. CDR3 sequence (DNA): TGCGCCAGCAGCTTGGATTGGGTAGAATCGTTCTTC.